This T cell receptor beta chain was profiled in a study of shared clonotypes between healthy human individuals. CD8 cells classed as naive were CD45RO-negative and positively selected for CCR7, excluding terminally differentiated effector memory CD45RA+ cells. General study results and limits: The four-donor shared clonotypes exceeded non-shared clonotypes in generation probability, with non-shared ones scoring lower.

Several immunoSEQ plates held equal portions of the genomic DNA taken from each subset. Repertoires were generated with immunoSEQ multiplex PCR, while TCRdb's copy carries only in-frame clones and drops some. The table includes around 1,900,000 clones, just under 95% detected once. Concerning this clone: Antigen specificity is unknown.

V dropped 3 bases and J dropped 2; count of bases not matched to a gene: 9. Germline assignment: CDR1 SGHRS and CDR2 YFSETQ. The CDR3 is 16 residues long. Sequencing was performed on naive CD8+ T cells from PBMCs. The rearrangement uses TRBV5-1 and TRBJ2-7; TRBD2 agrees at 9 bases. This TCR derives from a man younger than 30 in good health. Some clones in this sample may be carry-over from other donors' samples. CDR3 loop: CASSWGAAGGTYEQYF. The CDR3 DNA is TGCGCCAGCAGCTGGGGGGCAGCGGGAGGTACCTACGAGCAGTACTTC.